This T cell receptor beta chain was sequenced in a study of identical twins. Worth noting for this clonotype: Its antigen is not known.

Germline assignment: CDR1 SGHRS and CDR2 YFSETQ. Trimming removed 3 bases from V and 8 bases from J; junction bases left unmatched: 8. This CDR3 is built from 15 residues. Study results and caveats: Models predicted less out-of-frame TCR alpha sharing in monozygotic twins than was found. There were fewer insertions in abundant cord blood beta clonotypes, but memory repertoires showed no such pattern.

Template switching added a universal primer site; cDNA carried unique molecular identifiers. TCRdb itself ran the 5' RACE reads through MiXCR, one entry per CDR3 protein. The table records around 240,000 distinct CDR3 sequences, around 6.6% of them present only once. The same sample was also used in a study of yellow fever vaccine responses in identical twins.

This receptor was obtained from a woman in her late teens or twenties in good health. The sequenced material came from memory (CD45RO+) T cells sorted from blood. V usage is TRBV5-1 and J usage is TRBJ2-1, with 10 bases fitting TRBD1. The CDR3 region has the DNA TGCGCCAGCAGCTCGACCGGGACAGGGGTGGATGAGCAGTTCTTC. Amino acid sequence: CASSSTGTGVDEQFF.